The sequence of this T cell receptor beta chain was determined in a study of blood T cells in healthy people across ages. The study's findings and limits: Possibly, changes in expanded clonotypes were confounded because donor CMV status was unknown.

Healthy Caucasian individuals from Russia aged about 6 to 95 were enrolled as donors. No fewer than 6 million PBMCs went into each sample. Turning to this clonotype: What it binds is not known.

This CDR3 is built from 17 residues. The germline V gene has CDR1 SGDLS and CDR2 YYNGEE. V lost 4 bases and J lost 0, with 20 bases in between. Using a J-beta primer mix together with a sample-barcoded 5' primer, a second PCR was run for about 7 to 12 cycles. Using its own MiXCR run on the 5' RACE reads, TCRdb lists one record per CDR3 protein. Counted here are about 640,000 distinct CDR3 sequences, 58% occurring once; the ten biggest clones make up approximately 40%. The receptor comes from a man in his sixties in good health. V gene TRBV9 combines with J gene TRBJ2-7; no clear D gene. Sequencing used blood. CDR3: CASSSPKGTPSSYEQYF. The CDR3 bases are TGTGCCAGCAGCTCACCTAAGGGAACGCCATCCTCCTACGAGCAGTACTTC.